A selection of T cell receptor beta chains follows, all from one sample in a study of T cell repertoires in cytomegalovirus infection. TCRdb itself ran the reads through MiXCR, one entry per CDR3 protein. The top ten hold roughly half of the sample, which has around 250,000 distinct CDR3 sequences, more than 15% seen once. The material sequenced was CD8+ T cells from PBMCs. These receptors were obtained from a human donor in good health (CMV status not recorded). Some clones in this sample may be carry-over from other donors' samples. Each CDR3 is given with its conserved first and last residue. The D gene is left open where the match is weak. A clone size is listed for some rows: how often the clone was seen (once, few, many), or a class if it is expanded.

>TRBJ1-2|TRBV13|.|.
TGTGCCAGCAGCTTAGGCATGGCGGTTGGCAGCCGCGACGACTATGGCTACACCTTC
CASSLGMAVGSRDDYGYTF
>TRBJ1-1|TRBV19|.|.
TGTGCCAGTAGTATAGATTTGGCGGGTATGAACACTGAAGCTTTCTTT
CASSIDLAGMNTEAFF
>TRBJ1-2|TRBV6-1|.|.
TGTGCCAGCAGCCAGCCCGGGACGATGAACTATGGCTACACCTTC
CASSQPGTMNYGYTF
>TRBJ1-1|TRBV6-2/TRBV6-3|few|.
TGTGCCAGCAGGATTGTCCCGAACACTGAAGCTTTCTTT
CASRIVPNTEAFF
>TRBJ2-7|TRBV29-1|few|TRBD1
TGCAGCGTTAGGACAGGGAGATTTTCAGAGCAGTACTTC
CSVRTGRFSEQYF
>TRBJ2-5|TRBV5-6|.|.
TGTGCCAGCAGCAAGATGGGAACAGGGACCCCTGATCTGTACTTC
CASSKMGTGTPDLYF
>TRBJ2-7|TRBV5-4|few|.
TGTGCCAGCAGCCGGACGGAAACCTACGAGCAGTACTTC
CASSRTETYEQYF
>TRBJ2-1|TRBV20-1|few|.
TGCAGTGCTAAGTTTGAGGAATTCTACAATGAGCAGTTCTTC
CSAKFEEFYNEQFF
>TRBJ2-1|TRBV9|.|TRBD2
TGTGCCAGCAGCTGGCGGACTAGCGGGGGTTTCGATGAGCAGTTCTTC
CASSWRTSGGFDEQFF
>TRBJ1-5|TRBV9|.|.
TGTGCCAGCAGCGTAACAGGGAACAATCAGCCCCAGCATTTT
CASSVTGNNQPQHF